The 15 T cell receptor beta chains reported below all come from one sample, sequenced in a study of T cell responses to AZD1222 COVID-19 vaccine. The table came from immunoSEQ multiplex PCR; TCRdb's copy has only in-frame clones and leaves some out. This table has 65,000 to 70,000 clones, more than 70% appearing once. The material sequenced was peripheral blood, taken on day 0 of AZD1222 vaccination. These receptors all come from an adult in good health.

The chain recombines TRBV7-9 with TRBJ2-5; D gene uncertain. The CDR3 loop spans 14 amino acids. Per germline, CDR1 SEHNR and CDR2 FQNEAQ (reference sequence). The ends were cut back, 1 base at V and 2 bases at J, with 8 bases in the middle. The CDR3 DNA reads as TGTGCCAGCAGCTTAGACCTAGGGCAAGAGACCCAGTACTTC. It specifies CASSLDLGQETQYF.

The CDR3 DNA sequence: TGCGCCAGCAGCCAAGAGGGCTGGAACACCGGGGAGCTGTTTTTT. Its protein is CASSQEGWNTGELFF. The chain uses TRBV4-1 and TRBJ2-2; unclear D gene. Germline CDR1 reads MGHRA; CDR2 reads YSYEKL. The V end was cut by 0 bases, the J end by 1 base, with 6 bases between. The CDR3 loop spans 15 amino acids.

The chain is built from TRBV7-9 and TRBJ1-5; D is undetermined. Trimming took 5 bases from V and 9 from J, leaving 14 bases between them. This CDR3 has 13 residues. CDR1 and CDR2 from the germline V gene are SEHNR and FQNEAQ (reference sequence). The CDR3 spells CASSLDGLTPQHF. The DNA for the CDR3 is TGTGCCAGCAGCCTCGATGGGCTGACGCCCCAGCATTTT.

This CDR3 reads CSASPKGSYRGYTF. The CDR3 DNA sequence: TGCAGTGCTAGTCCCAAGGGAAGTTATAGGGGCTACACCTTC. The V call is TRBV20-1, the J call TRBJ1-2; the D is unclear. From germline, CDR1 is DFQATT and CDR2 SNEGSKA (reference sequence). The CDR3 is 14 residues long. Between the trimmed V and J ends, which lost 3 bases and 8 bases, there was a span of 19 bases.

The gene calls are TRBV7-2 and TRBJ2-1; 9 nucleotides agree with TRBD2. Germline V lookup: CDR1 SGHTA, CDR2 FQGNSA. V shed 1 base and J 1 base; nucleotides not matched to a gene: 2. This CDR3 region has 16 residues. CDR3 coding DNA: TGTGCCAGCAGCTTAGTGAGCGGGGGGTCCTACAATGAGCAGTTCTTC. This gives the protein CASSLVSGGSYNEQFF.

In regard to this clone: The sample contains more than one DNA sequence encoding this CDR3. This chain joins TRBV12-5 and TRBJ2-7; D might be TRBD1 or TRBD2, each matching 6 bases. This CDR3 spans 17 amino acids. Germline lookup yields CDR1 LGHNT and CDR2 FRNRAP. The V end lost 1 base, the J end lost 4 bases, and 20 bases lay between the germline ends. The CDR3 nucleotides are TGTGCTAGTGGTTTGGGATCCGGGGGCCGTGGGGGATACGAGCAGTACTTC. Amino acids: CASGLGSGGRGGYEQYF. Full variable domain (remainder filled in from reference TRBV12-5 and TRBJ2-7): DARVTQTPRHKVTEMGQEVTMRCQPILGHNTVFWYRQTMMQGLELLAYFRNRAPLDDSGMPKDRFSAEMPDATLATLKIQPSEPRDSAVYFCASGLGSGGRGGYEQYFGPGTRLTVT.

The rearrangement joins TRBV19 to TRBJ1-1, with D tentatively TRBD1 (5 bases). The CDR3 loop spans 14 amino acids. V was clipped by 3 bases and J by 3 bases, with 11 bases between them. Germline-derived CDR1 and CDR2 are LNHDA and SQIVND (reference sequence). The CDR3 DNA reads as TGTGCCAGTAGTATCCGCCGGGGGGACACTGAAGCTTTCTTT. This encodes CASSIRRGDTEAFF.

The rearrangement links TRBV4-3 to TRBJ1-4; tentative D call: TRBD1 (6 bases). Germline-derived CDR1 and CDR2 are LGHNA and YSLEER. V shed 0 bases and J shed 3 bases, with 11 bases lying between them. The CDR3 spans 16 residues. CDR3: CASSQESTGSNEKLFF. As DNA, the CDR3 is TGCGCCAGCAGCCAAGAGTCTACAGGGTCTAATGAAAAACTGTTTTTT.

This chain uses TRBV24-1 with TRBJ2-1, with TRBD2 matching 9 bases. Germline values: CDR1 KGHDR, CDR2 SFDVKD. The V gene end was trimmed by 3 bases and the J gene end by 3 bases; junction bases not matched to a gene: 2. CDR3 length: 15 residues. CDR3 sequence reads: CATSDRAGGYNEQFF. The DNA of the CDR3 is TGTGCCACCAGTGATAGAGCGGGGGGCTACAATGAGCAGTTCTTC.

The J gene is TRBJ1-1, the V gene TRBV10-3; D uncertain. V was cut by 3 bases and J by 1 base, with 12 bases left in between. The length of the CDR3 is 15 residues. CDR1 and CDR2 (germline): ENHRY, SYGVKD. CDR3 loop: CAISEGGSSNTEAFF. The CDR3 DNA follows: TGTGCCATCAGTGAAGGCGGCAGTTCGAACACTGAAGCTTTCTTT.

The chain carries TRBV18 and TRBJ1-1, with D perhaps matching TRBD1 (5 bases). V lost 1 base, J lost 4 bases, and 13 bases lay in between. The CDR3 contains 15 residues. Germline values: CDR1 KGHSH, CDR2 LQKENI. DNA of the CDR3: TGTGCCAGCTCACCACGATCAGGGTCCGGCACTGAAGCTTTCTTT. It is translated as CASSPRSGSGTEAFF.

The chain has TRBV13 and TRBJ1-1; the D gene is possibly TRBD1 (6 bases). V was pared by 5 bases and J by 3 bases, with 16 bases between. Germline V gene lookup returns CDR1 PRHDT and CDR2 FYEKMQ (reference sequence). The CDR3 sequence is 15 residues long. CDR3 protein: CASSDRRGRDTEAFF. Here the CDR3 DNA reads TGTGCCAGCAGCGATCGTAGGGGGAGGGACACTGAAGCTTTCTTT.

The chain employs TRBV5-1 and TRBJ2-7, with 9 bases lining up with TRBD2. Germline V gene sequence: CDR1 SGHRS, CDR2 YFSETQ. The CDR3 consists of 19 residues. V gave up 5 bases and J gave up 1 base; unmatched junction bases: 19. CDR3 region: CASSFGPRGSGGLSYEQYF. CDR3 DNA: TGCGCCAGCAGTTTTGGGCCGCGGGGTAGCGGGGGCTTATCCTACGAGCAGTACTTC. The variable domain in full, completed from reference TRBV5-1 and TRBJ2-7, reads KAGVTQTPRYLIKTRGQQVTLSCSPISGHRSVSWYQQTPGQGLQFLFEYFSETQRNKGNFPGRFSGRQFSNSRSEMNVSTLELGDSALYLCASSFGPRGSGGLSYEQYFGPGTRLTVT.

The rearrangement links TRBV7-6 to TRBJ1-6; D possibly corresponds to TRBD1 (6 bases). Looked up from germline, CDR1 is SGHVS and CDR2 is FNYEAQ. Trimming removed 4 bases at V and 5 bases at J, with 12 bases between. The CDR3 spans 15 residues. In DNA form, the CDR3 reads TGTGCCAGCAGCTCGTACAGGGTAAATAATTCACCCCTCCACTTT. Its protein product is CASSSYRVNNSPLHF.

The V call is TRBV27, the J call TRBJ1-2; no definite D call. V dropped 2 bases and J dropped 2 bases, with 9 bases sitting between them. This CDR3 contains 14 residues. Germline loops: CDR1 MNHEY, CDR2 SMNVEV (reference sequence). The CDR3: CASSLRAGNYGYTF. CDR3 DNA: TGTGCCAGCAGTTTACGGGCGGGAAACTATGGCTACACCTTC.